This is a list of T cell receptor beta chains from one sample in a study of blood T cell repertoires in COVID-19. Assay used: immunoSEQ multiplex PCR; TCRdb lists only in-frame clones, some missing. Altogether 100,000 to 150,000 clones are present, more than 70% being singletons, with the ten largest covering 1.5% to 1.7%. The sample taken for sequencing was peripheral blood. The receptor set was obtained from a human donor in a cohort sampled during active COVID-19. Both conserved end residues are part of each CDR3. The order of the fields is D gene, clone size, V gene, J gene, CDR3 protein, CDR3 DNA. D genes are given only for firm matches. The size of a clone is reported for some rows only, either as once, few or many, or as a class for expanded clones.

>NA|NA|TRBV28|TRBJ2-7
CASSLLASSYEQYF
TGTGCCAGCAGTTTATTAGCCTCATCCTACGAGCAGTACTTC
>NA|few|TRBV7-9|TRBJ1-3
CASRGAPGNTIYF
TGTGCCAGCAGGGGAGCTCCTGGAAACACCATATATTTT
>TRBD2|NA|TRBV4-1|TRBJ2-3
CASSQDYSGGYVPDTQYF
TGCGCCAGCAGCCAAGATTACAGCGGGGGATATGTCCCAGATACGCAGTATTTT
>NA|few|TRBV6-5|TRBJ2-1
CASSYTEINEQFF
TGTGCCAGCAGTTACACAGAGATCAATGAGCAGTTCTTC
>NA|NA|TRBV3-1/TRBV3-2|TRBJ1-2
CASSQDGRGYTF
TGTGCCAGCAGCCAAGATGGTCGGGGCTACACCTTC
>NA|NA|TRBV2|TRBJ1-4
CASSQGEVASKEKLFF
TGTGCCAGCAGCCAGGGTGAGGTTGCTTCGAAGGAAAAACTGTTTTTT
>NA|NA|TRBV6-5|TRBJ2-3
CASSYFRGTDTQYF
TGTGCCAGCAGTTATTTCAGGGGCACAGATACGCAGTATTTT
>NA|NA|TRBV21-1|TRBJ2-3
CASSKALKTGGSTDTQYF
TGTGCCAGCAGCAAAGCGCTCAAGACAGGGGGTAGCACAGATACGCAGTATTTT
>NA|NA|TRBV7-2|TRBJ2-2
CASSSRPRLVTGELFF
TGTGCCAGCAGCTCCCGCCCTAGACTAGTAACCGGGGAGCTGTTTTTT
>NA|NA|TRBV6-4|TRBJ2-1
CASSEFSTSSYNEQFF
TGTGCCAGCAGTGAGTTTTCCACCAGCTCCTACAATGAGCAGTTCTTC
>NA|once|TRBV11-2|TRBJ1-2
CASSVPDSLSAGYTF
TGTGCCAGCAGCGTACCCGACAGCCTTTCGGCTGGCTACACCTTC
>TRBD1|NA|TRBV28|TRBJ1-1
CASEGQANTEAFF
TGTGCCAGTGAGGGACAGGCGAACACTGAAGCTTTCTTT
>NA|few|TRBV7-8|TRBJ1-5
CASSSTVARSNQPQHF
TGTGCCAGCAGCTCTACCGTCGCCAGGAGCAATCAGCCCCAGCATTTT
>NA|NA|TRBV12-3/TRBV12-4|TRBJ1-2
CASSLQENGYTF
TGTGCCAGCAGTCTACAGGAAAATGGCTACACCTTC
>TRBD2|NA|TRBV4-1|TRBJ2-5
CASSPTSGQETQYF
TGCGCCAGCAGCCCGACTAGCGGACAAGAGACCCAGTACTTC
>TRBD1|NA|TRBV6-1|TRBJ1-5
CASSEQGVGNQPQHF
TGTGCCAGCAGTGAACAGGGGGTAGGCAATCAGCCCCAGCATTTT
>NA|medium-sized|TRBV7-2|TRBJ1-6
CASSLDGEPLHF
TGTGCCAGCAGCTTAGACGGGGAACCCCTCCACTTT
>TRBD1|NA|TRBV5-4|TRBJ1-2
CASSSPTGVYGYTF
TGTGCCAGCAGCTCTCCGACAGGGGTCTATGGCTACACCTTC
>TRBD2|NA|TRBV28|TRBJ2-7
CASNFLAGGPHEQYF
TGTGCCAGCAATTTCTTAGCGGGAGGGCCCCACGAGCAGTACTTC
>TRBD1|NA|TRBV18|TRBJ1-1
CASSPGQRNTEAFF
TGTGCCAGCTCACCGGGACAGCGAAACACTGAAGCTTTCTTT
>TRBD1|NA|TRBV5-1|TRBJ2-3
CASSSSGGARTDTQYF
TGCGCCAGCAGCTCATCAGGGGGCGCACGGACAGATACGCAGTATTTT
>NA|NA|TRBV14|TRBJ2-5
CASSQDNQETQYF
TGTGCCAGCAGCCAAGACAACCAAGAGACCCAGTACTTC
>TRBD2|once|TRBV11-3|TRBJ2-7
CASSISGAYEQYF
TGTGCCAGCAGCATCAGCGGGGCCTACGAGCAGTACTTC
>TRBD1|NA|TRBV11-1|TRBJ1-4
CASSSSGTGREKLFF
TGTGCCAGCAGCTCGTCCGGGACAGGGCGTGAAAAACTGTTTTTT
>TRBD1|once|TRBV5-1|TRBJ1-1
CASSTQGATNTEAFF
TGCGCCAGCAGTACACAGGGGGCGACGAACACTGAAGCTTTCTTT
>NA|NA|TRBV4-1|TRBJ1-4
CASSQGAGVGGEKLFF
TGCGCCAGCAGCCAAGGGGCGGGGGTAGGCGGTGAAAAACTGTTTTTT